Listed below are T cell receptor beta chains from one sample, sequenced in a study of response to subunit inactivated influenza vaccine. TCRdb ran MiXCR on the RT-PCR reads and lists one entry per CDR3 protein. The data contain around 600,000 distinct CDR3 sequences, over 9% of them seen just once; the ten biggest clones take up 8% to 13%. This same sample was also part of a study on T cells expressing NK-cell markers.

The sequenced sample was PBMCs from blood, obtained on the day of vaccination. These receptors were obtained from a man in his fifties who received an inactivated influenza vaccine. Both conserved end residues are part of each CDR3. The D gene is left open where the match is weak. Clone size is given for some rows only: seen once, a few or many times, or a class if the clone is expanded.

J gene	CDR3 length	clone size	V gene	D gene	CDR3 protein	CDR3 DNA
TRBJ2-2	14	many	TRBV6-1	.	CATQAGANTGELFF	TGTGCCACCCAGGCGGGCGCGAACACCGGGGAGCTGTTTTTT
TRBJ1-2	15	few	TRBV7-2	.	CASSLDHRTSYGYTF	TGTGCCAGCAGCTTAGACCACAGGACCTCCTATGGCTACACCTTC
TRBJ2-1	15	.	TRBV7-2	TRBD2	CASSYVSGTGNEQFF	TGTGCCAGCAGCTACGTTAGCGGGACTGGCAATGAGCAGTTCTTC
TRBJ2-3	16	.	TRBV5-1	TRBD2	CASSSQLAGGQDTQYF	TGCGCCAGCAGCTCCCAACTAGCGGGGGGGCAAGATACGCAGTATTTT
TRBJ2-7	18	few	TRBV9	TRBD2	CASSVTLNGTSASSEQYF	TGTGCCAGCAGCGTAACGCTAAATGGGACTAGCGCTTCTAGCGAGCAGTACTTC
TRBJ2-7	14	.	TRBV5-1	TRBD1	CASSARQGVYEQYF	TGCGCCAGCAGTGCCAGACAGGGGGTGTACGAGCAGTACTTC
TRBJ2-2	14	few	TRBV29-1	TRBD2	CSVGLASNTGELFF	TGCAGCGTTGGACTAGCCTCGAACACCGGGGAGCTGTTTTTT
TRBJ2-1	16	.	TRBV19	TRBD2	CASSILAGATYNEQFF	TGTGCCAGTAGTATCCTAGCGGGGGCCACATACAATGAGCAGTTCTTC
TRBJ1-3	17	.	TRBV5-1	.	CASSIQGPTYSGNAIYF	TGCGCCAGCAGCATCCAGGGACCTACTTACTCTGGAAACGCCATATATTTT
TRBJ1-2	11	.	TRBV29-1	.	CSVRTQYGYTF	TGCAGCGTTAGGACTCAGTATGGCTACACCTTC
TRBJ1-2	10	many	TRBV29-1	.	CSVDRDGYTF	TGCAGCGTTGACAGGGATGGCTACACCTTC
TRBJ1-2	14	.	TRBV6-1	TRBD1	CASKGTAFNYGYTF	TGTGCCAGCAAGGGGACAGCCTTTAACTATGGCTACACCTTC
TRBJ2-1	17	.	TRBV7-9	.	CASSLDPRPTRYNEQFF	TGTGCCAGCAGCTTAGACCCACGCCCAACACGTTACAATGAGCAGTTCTTC
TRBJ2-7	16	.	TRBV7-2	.	CASSLLGAAGSYEQYF	TGTGCCAGCAGCTTATTAGGTGCGGCGGGGTCCTACGAGCAGTACTTC
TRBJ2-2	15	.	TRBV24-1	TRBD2	CATSDSGVNTGELFF	TGTGCCACCAGTGATAGCGGGGTGAACACCGGGGAGCTGTTTTTT
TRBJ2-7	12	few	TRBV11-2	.	CASSLPLIEQYF	TGTGCCAGCAGCTTACCCTTGATCGAGCAGTACTTC
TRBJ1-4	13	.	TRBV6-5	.	CASSYSRGRGLFF	TGTGCCAGCAGTTACTCCAGAGGCCGCGGACTGTTTTTT
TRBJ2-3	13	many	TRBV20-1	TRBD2	CSASGGGTDTQYF	TGCAGTGCTAGCGGGGGGGGCACAGATACGCAGTATTTT